The clone carrying this T cell receptor beta chain was seen only once. The table came from immunoSEQ multiplex PCR; TCRdb's copy has only in-frame clones and leaves some out. The sample holds roughly 30,000 clones; 75% to 90% are singletons and the top ten take about 10%. Trimming stripped 3 bases from V and 14 bases from J, with 7 bases between. Germline assignment: CDR1 SGHDN and CDR2 FVKESK. The CDR3 is made up of 9 amino acids. This entry is derived from a study of T cell changes during pregnancy in multiple sclerosis. This specimen was CD8+ T cells from peripheral blood mononuclear cells, taken in the second trimester of pregnancy. This rearrangement joins TRBV14 to TRBJ1-2, with no clear D. This clonotype was obtained from a female donor with multiple sclerosis, enrolled in a pregnancy study. CDR3 residues: CASSHPLTF. In nucleotides, the CDR3 is TGTGCCAGCAGCCACCCCCTGACCTTC.